This T cell receptor beta chain stems from a study of PD-L1 blockade in urothelial cancer. Study overall: The patients had undergone anywhere from 0 to 3 prior chemotherapy regimens.

Documented time point: pretreatment peripheral blood. TCRdb's copy holds only in-frame clones and misses some; the assay was immunoSEQ multiplex PCR. The sample lists 100,000 to 150,000 clones; roughly 83% were seen once. This clone showed up just once. This receptor was identified in a man aged 50-59 years with urothelial cancer. The sample consisted of PBMCs, taken around atezolizumab (anti-PD-L1) treatment.

CDR3 bases: TGTGCCAGCAGTTTATCCCCGCGCTACGAGCAGTACTTC. The encoded protein is CASSLSPRYEQYF. The chain joins TRBV27 to TRBJ2-7, with D hard to call. V dropped 0 bases and J dropped 3 bases, with 6 bases sitting between them. Germline V gene sequence: CDR1 MNHEY, CDR2 SMNVEV (reference sequence). This CDR3 is built from 13 residues.